The source of this T cell receptor (beta chain) is a study of beta chain features in type 1 diabetes. The overall study: Cell yields, gender and age were similar in healthy donors and patients. Whole-study results and caveats: Compared to healthy donors, patients appeared to have naive, central memory and Treg TCRB repertoires that were more alike. Across all four CD4+ subsets, people with type 1 diabetes showed modestly shorter TCRB CDR3s. The influence of HLA type on TCRB rearrangement stayed undetermined.

As to this clone: The antigen is undetermined.

The investigators reverse transcribed all of the isolated RNA, so they sequenced expressed TCRB transcripts. The method was immunoSEQ multiplex PCR; TCRdb's version includes in-frame clones alone and lacks a portion of them. In the table there are about 150,000 clones, about a tenth of which are singletons. The germline CDR1 and CDR2 sequences are MNHEY and SMNVEV (reference sequence). Trimming left V 5 bases short and J 4 bases short, with 9 bases between. The CDR3 runs 13 residues. The TCR originated in a man between 25 and 39 years old with type 1 diabetes. Sequencing was carried out using central memory CD4+ T cells from blood. The V and J genes are TRBV27 and TRBJ1-5, with D tentatively TRBD1 (5 bases). Here the CDR3 reads CASSAQVNQPQHF. Here the CDR3 DNA reads TGTGCCAGCAGTGCACAGGTTAATCAGCCCCAGCATTTT.